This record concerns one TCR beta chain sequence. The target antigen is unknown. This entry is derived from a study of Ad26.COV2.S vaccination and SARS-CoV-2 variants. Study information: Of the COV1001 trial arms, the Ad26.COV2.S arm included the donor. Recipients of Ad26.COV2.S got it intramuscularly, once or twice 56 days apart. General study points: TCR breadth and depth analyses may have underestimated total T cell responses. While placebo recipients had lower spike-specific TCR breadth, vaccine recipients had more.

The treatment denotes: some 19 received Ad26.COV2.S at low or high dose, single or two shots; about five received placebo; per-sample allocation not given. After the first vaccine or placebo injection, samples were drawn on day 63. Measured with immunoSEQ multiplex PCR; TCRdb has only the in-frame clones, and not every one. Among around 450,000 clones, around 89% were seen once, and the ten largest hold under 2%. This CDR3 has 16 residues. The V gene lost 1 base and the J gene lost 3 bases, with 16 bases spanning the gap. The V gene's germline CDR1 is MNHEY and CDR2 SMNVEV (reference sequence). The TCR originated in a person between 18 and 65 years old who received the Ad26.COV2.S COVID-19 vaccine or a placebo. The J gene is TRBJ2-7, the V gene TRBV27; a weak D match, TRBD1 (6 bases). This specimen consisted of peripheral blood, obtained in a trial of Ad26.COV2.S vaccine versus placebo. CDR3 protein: CASSLLAGEPFYEQYF. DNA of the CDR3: TGTGCCAGCAGTTTATTAGCAGGGGAGCCCTTCTACGAGCAGTACTTC.